The clone carrying this T cell receptor (beta chain) was counted between two and nine times. Its target is unknown. This CDR3 region has 12 residues. V dropped 6 bases and J dropped 6; count of bases not matched to a gene: 3. Germline assignment: CDR1 SQVTM and CDR2 ANQGSEA. These data come from a study of shared clonotypes between healthy human individuals. General study results and limits: Expectations were that clonotype sharing among donors would be affected by sequencing depth.

The healthy adult donors were HIV-negative and reported no recent acute infections or vaccinations. The assay was immunoSEQ multiplex PCR, and TCRdb's table has in-frame clones only and misses some. Here the sample spans some 2.4 million clones, under 95% being singletons. The rearrangement links TRBV29-1 to TRBJ1-5; 9 bases are shared with TRBD1. This clonotype was sampled from a man between 18 and 35 years old in good health. Some clones in this sample may be carry-over from other donors' samples. Material: naive CD4+ T cells from PBMCs. Noted subset: CD45RA+ positively selected. The CDR3 protein is CSVGQGSQPQHF. CDR3 coding DNA: TGCAGCGTGGGACAGGGAAGTCAGCCCCAGCATTTT.